Given below is one T cell receptor (beta chain) in context. Its antigen is as yet unknown. PCR was performed using 60 Vbeta and 13 Jbeta primers. Profiling relied on immunoSEQ multiplex PCR, and the TCRdb table lists in-frame clones only, not all of them. The sample has approximately 220,000 clones, approximately 79% seen once. This record belongs to a study of cytomegalovirus exposure and HLA in healthy donors. Study results and limitations: TRBV6-2, TRBV6-3 and some other V segments were excluded as indistinguishable. V- and J-gene trimming in TCR beta was tied to a missense DCLRE1C variant by an analysis performed later. Within a later analysis, the majority of CMV-associated TCR beta chains appeared HLA-restricted.

The CDR3 is made up of 15 amino acids. V dropped 0 bases and J dropped 3 bases, with 9 bases sitting between them. The germline gives CDR1 SGDLS, CDR2 YYNGEE. V is TRBV9 and J is TRBJ2-2, with a weak D call TRBD1 (6 bases). The sequencing sample was made of PBMCs. This sequence was found in a male donor in good health and CMV-seronegative. CDR3 nucleotide sequence: TGTGCCAGCAGCGTAGATGGGGGCGACACCGGGGAGCTGTTTTTT. It translates to CASSVDGGDTGELFF. The full variable domain, in which reference TRBV9 and TRBJ2-2 provide the parts outside the CDR3, is DSGVTQTPKHLITATGQRVTLRCSPRSGDLSVYWYQQSLDQGLQFLIQYYNGEERAKGNILERFSAQQFPDLHSELNLSSLELGDSALYFCASSVDGGDTGELFFGEGSRLTVL.